The rows below give T cell receptor beta chains drawn from one sample of a study of shared clonotypes between healthy human individuals. Assay used: immunoSEQ multiplex PCR; TCRdb lists only in-frame clones, some missing. In the table there are about 1 million clones, about 75% of which are singletons. Input material: memory CD4+ T cells sorted from blood. The receptors stem from a man younger than 35 in good health. Both conserved end residues are part of each CDR3. Each record gives: clone size, J gene, V gene, D gene, CDR3 protein, CDR3 DNA. D genes are given only for firm matches. A clone size is listed for some rows: how often the clone was seen (once, few, many), or a class if it is expanded.

abundance: NA; j_gene: TRBJ2-7; v_gene: TRBV18; d_gene: TRBD2; CDR3aa: CASSQGTSGSFSYEQYF; CDR3nt: TGTGCCAGCTCACAAGGGACTAGCGGGAGTTTCAGCTACGAGCAGTACTTC
abundance: NA; j_gene: TRBJ2-1; v_gene: TRBV5-4; d_gene: NA; CDR3aa: CASSPRGRLDEQFF; CDR3nt: TGTGCCAGCAGCCCGAGGGGGAGACTGGATGAGCAGTTCTTC
abundance: few; j_gene: TRBJ2-1; v_gene: TRBV2; d_gene: NA; CDR3aa: CASSVESVNEQFF; CDR3nt: TGTGCCAGCAGTGTGGAGAGCGTCAATGAGCAGTTCTTC
abundance: NA; j_gene: TRBJ2-3; v_gene: TRBV5-6; d_gene: NA; CDR3aa: CASSLEDTDTQYF; CDR3nt: TGTGCCAGCAGCTTGGAAGACACAGATACGCAGTATTTT
abundance: NA; j_gene: TRBJ2-2; v_gene: TRBV5-4; d_gene: NA; CDR3aa: CASSRALADTGELFF; CDR3nt: TGTGCCAGCAGCCGGGCGTTGGCGGATACCGGGGAGCTGTTTTTT
abundance: once; j_gene: TRBJ2-7; v_gene: TRBV7-9; d_gene: TRBD2; CDR3aa: CASSPYRLGGYEQYF; CDR3nt: TGTGCCAGCAGTCCGTACCGGTTGGGGGGGTACGAGCAGTACTTC
abundance: NA; j_gene: TRBJ1-5; v_gene: TRBV5-1; d_gene: NA; CDR3aa: CASSEFGQGGNQPQHF; CDR3nt: TGCGCCAGCAGCGAGTTTGGCCAGGGAGGCAATCAGCCCCAGCATTTT
abundance: once; j_gene: TRBJ1-5; v_gene: TRBV7-2; d_gene: NA; CDR3aa: CASSARQAPLHF; CDR3nt: TGTGCCAGCAGCGCTCGACAGGCCCCTCTGCATTTT
abundance: NA; j_gene: TRBJ1-5; v_gene: TRBV29-1; d_gene: NA; CDR3aa: CSVTGQSNQPQHF; CDR3nt: TGCAGCGTGACTGGACAGAGCAATCAGCCCCAGCATTTT
abundance: few; j_gene: TRBJ2-7; v_gene: TRBV10-3; d_gene: TRBD2; CDR3aa: CAISHSGYEQYF; CDR3nt: TGTGCCATCAGCCATAGCGGGTACGAGCAGTACTTC
abundance: NA; j_gene: TRBJ2-3; v_gene: TRBV5-1; d_gene: NA; CDR3aa: CASSYGGRGKADTQYF; CDR3nt: TGCGCCAGCAGCTATGGCGGTCGCGGGAAAGCAGATACGCAGTATTTT
abundance: few; j_gene: TRBJ2-2; v_gene: TRBV6-5; d_gene: NA; CDR3aa: CASTPRTTGELFF; CDR3nt: TGTGCCAGCACTCCGCGAACAACCGGGGAGCTGTTTTTT
abundance: once; j_gene: TRBJ1-2; v_gene: TRBV6-4; d_gene: TRBD1; CDR3aa: CASSATGSYGYTF; CDR3nt: TGTGCCAGCAGCGCGACAGGGAGCTATGGCTACACCTTC
abundance: NA; j_gene: TRBJ2-7; v_gene: TRBV25-1; d_gene: NA; CDR3aa: CASSEYRGGGSYEQYF; CDR3nt: TGTGCCAGCAGTGAATACAGGGGAGGAGGCTCCTACGAGCAGTACTTC
abundance: NA; j_gene: TRBJ1-2; v_gene: TRBV5-6; d_gene: TRBD1; CDR3aa: CASSSDRGPYGYTF; CDR3nt: TGTGCCAGCAGCTCTGACAGGGGCCCCTATGGCTACACCTTC
abundance: many; j_gene: TRBJ1-3; v_gene: TRBV6-6; d_gene: NA; CDR3aa: CASTGLSGNTIYF; CDR3nt: TGTGCCAGCACGGGACTCTCTGGAAACACCATATATTTT
abundance: NA; j_gene: TRBJ2-3; v_gene: TRBV30; d_gene: NA; CDR3aa: CAWGLASGSTDTQYF; CDR3nt: TGTGCCTGGGGCTTGGCGTCAGGGAGCACAGATACGCAGTATTTT
abundance: NA; j_gene: TRBJ1-2; v_gene: TRBV5-4; d_gene: NA; CDR3aa: CASSAQGIDGYGYTF; CDR3nt: TGTGCCAGCAGCGCGCAGGGGATCGACGGATATGGCTACACCTTC
abundance: many; j_gene: TRBJ1-6; v_gene: TRBV18; d_gene: TRBD1; CDR3aa: CASSPGQTYNSPLHF; CDR3nt: TGTGCCAGCTCACCGGGACAGACCTATAATTCACCCCTCCACTTT
abundance: NA; j_gene: TRBJ1-1; v_gene: TRBV9; d_gene: NA; CDR3aa: CASSVATGGTEAFF; CDR3nt: TGTGCCAGCAGCGTAGCTACCGGGGGCACTGAAGCTTTCTTT
abundance: NA; j_gene: TRBJ2-3; v_gene: TRBV6-5; d_gene: NA; CDR3aa: CASRTGGDTQYF; CDR3nt: TGTGCCAGCAGAACCGGCGGAGATACGCAGTATTTT
abundance: NA; j_gene: TRBJ1-4; v_gene: TRBV2; d_gene: NA; CDR3aa: CASSKWGGLNEKLFF; CDR3nt: TGTGCCAGCAGTAAATGGGGCGGGCTCAATGAAAAACTGTTTTTT
abundance: NA; j_gene: TRBJ1-1; v_gene: TRBV18; d_gene: NA; CDR3aa: CASSPQGGLGTEAFF; CDR3nt: TGTGCCAGCTCACCACAAGGCGGGCTGGGCACTGAAGCTTTCTTT
abundance: NA; j_gene: TRBJ2-3; v_gene: TRBV11-3; d_gene: NA; CDR3aa: CASSPGNTDTQYF; CDR3nt: TGTGCCAGCAGCCCCGGGAATACAGATACGCAGTATTTT
abundance: NA; j_gene: TRBJ2-3; v_gene: TRBV5-4; d_gene: NA; CDR3aa: CASRSGGGKDTQYF; CDR3nt: TGTGCCAGCAGGTCCGGAGGGGGCAAGGATACGCAGTATTTT
abundance: NA; j_gene: TRBJ2-2; v_gene: TRBV2; d_gene: NA; CDR3aa: CASSNEQGSTGELFF; CDR3nt: TGTGCCAGCAGTAATGAACAGGGTTCGACCGGGGAGCTGTTTTTT
abundance: NA; j_gene: TRBJ2-2; v_gene: TRBV7-9; d_gene: TRBD1; CDR3aa: CASIRGTGSAGELFF; CDR3nt: TGTGCCAGCATCCGAGGGACAGGGTCCGCCGGGGAGCTGTTTTTT
abundance: NA; j_gene: TRBJ1-2; v_gene: TRBV27; d_gene: NA; CDR3aa: CASSLIDRGGYTF; CDR3nt: TGTGCCAGCAGTTTAATTGACAGAGGTGGCTACACCTTC
abundance: few; j_gene: TRBJ1-5; v_gene: TRBV6-6; d_gene: NA; CDR3aa: CASRQGPNQPQHF; CDR3nt: TGTGCCAGCAGACAGGGTCCAAATCAGCCCCAGCATTTT
abundance: NA; j_gene: TRBJ2-1; v_gene: TRBV5-1; d_gene: TRBD2; CDR3aa: CASSYSLAGADNEQFF; CDR3nt: TGCGCCAGCAGCTATTCCCTAGCGGGGGCTGACAATGAGCAGTTCTTC
abundance: NA; j_gene: TRBJ2-2; v_gene: TRBV11-3; d_gene: NA; CDR3aa: CASSIQGPGELFF; CDR3nt: TGTGCCAGCAGCATCCAGGGGCCCGGGGAGCTGTTTTTT
abundance: few; j_gene: TRBJ1-5; v_gene: TRBV7-2; d_gene: NA; CDR3aa: CASSSQRDQPQHF; CDR3nt: TGTGCCAGCAGCTCACAAAGGGATCAGCCCCAGCATTTT
abundance: once; j_gene: TRBJ2-7; v_gene: TRBV6-1; d_gene: TRBD2; CDR3aa: CASSWSGGASYEQYF; CDR3nt: TGTGCCAGCAGCTGGAGCGGGGGGGCCTCCTACGAGCAGTACTTC
abundance: NA; j_gene: TRBJ1-2; v_gene: TRBV28; d_gene: NA; CDR3aa: CASSIPQGNYGYTF; CDR3nt: TGTGCCAGCAGTATCCCACAGGGTAACTATGGCTACACCTTC
abundance: NA; j_gene: TRBJ2-2; v_gene: TRBV5-1; d_gene: NA; CDR3aa: CASSLGGTDGELFF; CDR3nt: TGCGCCAGCAGCTTAGGTGGGACTGACGGGGAGCTGTTTTTT
abundance: NA; j_gene: TRBJ2-7; v_gene: TRBV7-6; d_gene: TRBD2; CDR3aa: CASSLKSGGYEQYF; CDR3nt: TGTGCCAGCAGCTTAAAGTCGGGGGGGTACGAGCAGTACTTC
abundance: few; j_gene: TRBJ2-7; v_gene: TRBV5-1; d_gene: NA; CDR3aa: CASSLVSNAEQYF; CDR3nt: TGCGCCAGCAGCTTGGTGAGTAATGCCGAGCAGTACTTC
abundance: NA; j_gene: TRBJ2-7; v_gene: TRBV7-2; d_gene: TRBD2; CDR3aa: CASSPGLAREQYF; CDR3nt: TGTGCCAGCAGCCCCGGACTAGCTCGGGAGCAGTACTTC
abundance: NA; j_gene: TRBJ2-7; v_gene: TRBV6-5; d_gene: NA; CDR3aa: CASSYFPGSYEQYF; CDR3nt: TGTGCCAGCAGTTACTTCCCGGGTTCCTACGAGCAGTACTTC
abundance: NA; j_gene: TRBJ1-5; v_gene: TRBV6-5; d_gene: NA; CDR3aa: CASSTSESQPQHF; CDR3nt: NA
abundance: NA; j_gene: TRBJ1-4; v_gene: TRBV19; d_gene: NA; CDR3aa: CASSMARLNEKLFF; CDR3nt: TGTGCCAGTAGTATGGCAAGGCTCAATGAAAAACTGTTTTTT
abundance: NA; j_gene: TRBJ2-5; v_gene: TRBV19; d_gene: NA; CDR3aa: CASSKGNGAAETQYF; CDR3nt: TGTGCCAGTAGTAAGGGGAATGGGGCTGCCGAGACCCAGTACTTC
abundance: NA; j_gene: TRBJ2-5; v_gene: TRBV10-3; d_gene: NA; CDR3aa: CAITPGREETQYF; CDR3nt: TGTGCCATCACCCCGGGTAGGGAAGAGACCCAGTACTTC
abundance: NA; j_gene: TRBJ2-7; v_gene: TRBV6-1; d_gene: NA; CDR3aa: CASSEDGYEQYF; CDR3nt: TGTGCCAGCAGTGAGGACGGTTACGAGCAGTACTTC
abundance: once; j_gene: TRBJ2-2; v_gene: TRBV15; d_gene: NA; CDR3aa: CATNQGSGELFF; CDR3nt: TGTGCCACCAATCAGGGGTCCGGGGAGCTGTTTTTT
abundance: NA; j_gene: TRBJ2-5; v_gene: TRBV19; d_gene: NA; CDR3aa: CASTNRVSETQYF; CDR3nt: TGTGCCAGTACCAACAGGGTGTCGGAGACCCAGTACTTC
abundance: NA; j_gene: TRBJ1-6; v_gene: TRBV2; d_gene: TRBD1; CDR3aa: CASQPRGQRVSPFHF; CDR3nt: TGTGCCAGCCAACCCCGGGGACAGCGAGTCTCACCCTTCCACTTT
abundance: NA; j_gene: TRBJ2-3; v_gene: TRBV11-2; d_gene: TRBD1; CDR3aa: CASSRTGGDTQYF; CDR3nt: TGTGCCAGCAGTCGTACAGGGGGAGATACGCAGTATTTT
abundance: NA; j_gene: TRBJ1-1; v_gene: TRBV5-5; d_gene: NA; CDR3aa: CASTTIGGRDTEAFF; CDR3nt: TGTGCCAGCACCACCATCGGGGGTAGAGACACTGAAGCTTTCTTT
abundance: few; j_gene: TRBJ1-4; v_gene: TRBV6-1; d_gene: NA; CDR3aa: CASSEGPTNEKLFF; CDR3nt: TGTGCCAGCAGTGAGGGACCAACTAATGAAAAACTGTTTTTT
abundance: NA; j_gene: TRBJ2-5; v_gene: TRBV11-2; d_gene: NA; CDR3aa: CASSAGMQETQYF; CDR3nt: TGTGCCAGCAGCGCGGGAATGCAAGAGACCCAGTACTTC
abundance: many; j_gene: TRBJ2-1; v_gene: TRBV6-1; d_gene: NA; CDR3aa: CASSDVHNEQFF; CDR3nt: TGTGCCAGCAGTGACGTCCACAATGAGCAGTTCTTC
abundance: NA; j_gene: TRBJ2-3; v_gene: TRBV7-8; d_gene: NA; CDR3aa: CASSLGQPDTQYF; CDR3nt: TGTGCCAGCAGCTTAGGGCAACCAGATACGCAGTATTTT
abundance: NA; j_gene: TRBJ1-6; v_gene: TRBV6-5; d_gene: NA; CDR3aa: CASQGGNSPLHF; CDR3nt: TGTGCCAGTCAGGGCGGTAATTCACCCCTCCACTTT
abundance: NA; j_gene: TRBJ1-1; v_gene: TRBV6-5; d_gene: NA; CDR3aa: CASSSARGGMNTEAFF; CDR3nt: TGTGCCAGCAGTTCGGCCAGGGGTGGGATGAACACTGAAGCTTTCTTT